The entry below gives a single T cell receptor (beta chain) sequence along with its context. This sample stems from a study of T cell changes during pregnancy in multiple sclerosis. The length of the CDR3 is 11 residues. Between the trimmed V and J ends, which lost 4 bases and 3 bases, there was a span of 5 bases. Germline V gives CDR1 SGHRS, CDR2 YFSETQ. Profiled with immunoSEQ multiplex PCR; TCRdb holds only in-frame clones, not every one. The sample yields tens of thousands of clones, 90% seen once. The sequences come from peripheral blood, collected in the third trimester of pregnancy. This sequence originates from a female donor with multiple sclerosis, enrolled in a pregnancy study. The rearrangement uses TRBV5-1 and TRBJ2-7; D remains ambiguous. CDR3 loop: CASSVNYEQYF. CDR3 bases: TGCGCCAGCAGCGTTAACTACGAGCAGTACTTC.